Below are 17 T cell receptor beta chains sequenced from a single sample in a study of cytomegalovirus exposure and HLA in healthy donors. The PCR employed 60 Vbeta primers together with 13 Jbeta primers. The data were produced by immunoSEQ multiplex PCR, yet TCRdb's version contains in-frame clones alone and is incomplete. Of some 200,000 clones in the sample, about 80% were seen once. Sequenced sample: PBMCs. The receptors were sampled from a woman aged 30 to 39 in good health and CMV-seronegative.

This clone was observed once. J is TRBJ1-3 and V is TRBV29-1; TRBD1 aligns across 7 bases. The ends lost 5 bases at V and 4 bases at J; junction bases unmatched: 8. The CDR3 is 14 residues long. Germline V gives CDR1 SQVTM, CDR2 ANQGSEA. DNA for the CDR3: TGCAGCGTTAGTCGACAGGGAGGAGGAAACACCATATATTTT. This codes for CSVSRQGGGNTIYF.

This CDR3 is CASSLSTTGIIIPNEAFF. The DNA of the CDR3 is TGTGCCAGCAGTTTATCGACTACAGGGATAATAATCCCCAATGAAGCTTTCTTT. V usage is TRBV27 and J usage is TRBJ1-1; D might be TRBD1 (6 bases). This CDR3 region has 18 residues. Deletions cut 0 bases from V and 7 bases from J, with 24 bases between. Germline V gene data show CDR1 as MNHEY and CDR2 as SMNVEV (reference sequence).

This sequence joins TRBV9 and TRBJ2-3, with 9 bases lining up with TRBD2. V shed 4 bases, J shed 3 bases, and the junction held 6 bases outside the gene matches. This CDR3 is built from 15 residues. Germline V gene data show CDR1 as SGDLS and CDR2 as YYNGEE. The CDR3 region has the DNA TGTGCCAGCAGCTCTAGCGGGGTGAGGACAGATACGCAGTATTTT. Encoded protein: CASSSSGVRTDTQYF.

The V gene is TRBV5-4, the J gene TRBJ2-2; 12 bases align to TRBD2. The V gene's germline CDR1 is SGHNT and CDR2 YYREEE (reference sequence). The V gene end was trimmed by 4 bases and the J gene end by 2 bases; junction bases not matched to a gene: 3. The CDR3 extends over 16 amino acids. This CDR3 reads CASSLGLAGNTGELFF. In DNA, the CDR3 is TGTGCCAGCAGCCTCGGACTAGCGGGAAACACCGGGGAGCTGTTTTTT.

The V and J genes are TRBV19 and TRBJ1-5; 8 nucleotides line up with TRBD1. Germline V gene data show CDR1 as LNHDA and CDR2 as SQIVND (reference sequence). V shed 0 bases, J shed 3 bases, and the junction held 1 base outside the gene matches. This CDR3 has 15 residues. Written as DNA, the CDR3 is TGTGCCAGTAGTATAGACAGGGGGCCCAATCAGCCCCAGCATTTT. Its translation is CASSIDRGPNQPQHF.

This chain joins TRBV4-1 and TRBJ2-3; 10 positions agree with TRBD2. V trimming: 1 base; J trimming: 4 bases; junction bases outside the gene matches: 5. The germline V gene encodes CDR1 MGHRA and CDR2 YSYEKL. The length of the CDR3 is 16 residues. As DNA, the CDR3 is TGCGCCAGCAGCCAAGGGCTAGCGGGAGCACCAGATACGCAGTATTTT. The encoded protein is CASSQGLAGAPDTQYF.

The chain employs TRBV29-1 and TRBJ2-5; possibly TRBD1 for D (6 bases). Trimming left V 7 bases short and J 4 bases short, with 16 bases between. Germline values: CDR1 SQVTM, CDR2 ANQGSEA. CDR3 length: 13 residues. The CDR3 nucleotides read TGCAGCGCCTACAGGGTTTCGGGAGAGACCCAGTACTTC. It specifies CSAYRVSGETQYF.

The rearrangement joins TRBV5-8 to TRBJ2-2; TRBD1 aligns across 7 bases. CDR3 length: 12 amino acids. Germline CDR1 reads SGHTS; CDR2 reads YDEGEE. Losses at the gene ends were 5 bases for V and 7 bases for J; bases not matched to a gene: 2. Written as DNA, the CDR3 is TGTGCCAGCAGTCCAGGGGGCGGGGAGCTGTTTTTT. It translates to CASSPGGGELFF.

J is TRBJ2-5 and V is TRBV7-9; 13 nucleotides match TRBD2. This CDR3 comprises 16 residues. With V trimmed by 7 bases and J by 1 base, 6 bases remained unmatched. Looked up from germline, CDR1 is SEHNR and CDR2 is FQNEAQ (reference sequence). The CDR3 coding sequence is TGTGCCAGCACCCCCGGACTAGCGGGGGCCCAAGAGACCCAGTACTTC. It yields the protein CASTPGLAGAQETQYF.

The CDR3 nucleotides are TGTGCCATCCACCAGGGGTCACATGGCTACACCTTC. It is translated as CAIHQGSHGYTF. The chain joins TRBV10-3 to TRBJ1-2; TRBD1 might be the D (6 bases). This CDR3 has 12 amino acids. V was trimmed by 8 bases and J by 6 bases, leaving 13 bases between them. CDR1 and CDR2 (germline): ENHRY, SYGVKD.

This sequence joins TRBV27 and TRBJ2-5; D possibly corresponds to TRBD2 (5 bases). The V gene's germline CDR1 is MNHEY and CDR2 SMNVEV (reference sequence). V lost 5 bases and J lost 11, with 18 bases in between. This CDR3 has 13 amino acids. CDR3 sequence: CASSLGLVGEQYF. For the CDR3, the DNA is TGTGCCAGCAGTCTCGGCCTAGTCGGGGAGCAGTACTTC.

This chain uses TRBV9 with TRBJ1-4; 12 bases align to TRBD1. The CDR3 runs 14 residues. The ends lost 4 bases at V and 8 bases at J; junction bases unmatched: 3. The germline V gene has CDR1 SGDLS and CDR2 YYNGEE. CDR3 nucleotides: TGTGCCAGCAGCCAGGGGACAGGGGGCGAAAAACTGTTTTTT. Translation: CASSQGTGGEKLFF.

The rearrangement joins TRBV18 to TRBJ1-2; D is unclear. Germline V gene data show CDR1 as KGHSH and CDR2 as LQKENI. The CDR3 is made up of 15 amino acids. V was clipped by 6 bases and J by 1 base, with 15 bases between them. In nucleotides, the CDR3 is TGTGCCAGCTCGCAGACTGAGGAACTTAACTATGGCTACACCTTC. Translation gives CASSQTEELNYGYTF.

The genes are TRBV10-2 and TRBJ2-5, with D possibly being TRBD2 (7 bases). CDR1 WSHSY and CDR2 SAAADI come from the germline V gene. The CDR3 has 17 amino acids. V was cut by 2 bases and J by 2 bases, with 18 bases left in between. CDR3 in DNA: TGCGCCAGCAGTGAGGAACCCGGGGGGCCCAATCAAGAGACCCAGTACTTC. It yields the protein CASSEEPGGPNQETQYF.

This sequence joins TRBV6-5 and TRBJ1-6, with 9 bases matching TRBD1. CDR3 length equals 14 residues. V shed 7 bases, J shed 10 bases, and the junction held 8 bases outside the gene matches. Germline V gene sequence: CDR1 MNHEY, CDR2 SVGAGI. In DNA form, the CDR3 reads TGTGCCAGCAAACGGACAGGGGAATCGTCACCCCTCCACTTT. Its protein is CASKRTGESSPLHF.

This rearrangement joins TRBV5-4 to TRBJ2-3; tentative D call: TRBD2 (5 bases). Germline V gives CDR1 SGHNT, CDR2 YYREEE (reference sequence). The germline V and J ends were trimmed by 5 bases and 0 bases, with 16 bases remaining between them. The CDR3 loop spans 16 amino acids. CDR3 region: CASSYGLFSSTDTQYF. In nucleotides, the CDR3 is TGTGCCAGCAGTTATGGACTTTTCTCTAGCACAGATACGCAGTATTTT.

The rearrangement joins TRBV2 to TRBJ1-6; D is unresolved. The germline V gene encodes CDR1 SNHLY and CDR2 FYNNEI. The V end lost 2 bases, the J end lost 8 bases, and 10 bases lay between the germline ends. The CDR3 spans 14 residues. The CDR3 spells CASSERSVDSPLHF. CDR3 in DNA: TGTGCCAGCAGTGAACGATCGGTTGATTCACCCCTCCACTTT.